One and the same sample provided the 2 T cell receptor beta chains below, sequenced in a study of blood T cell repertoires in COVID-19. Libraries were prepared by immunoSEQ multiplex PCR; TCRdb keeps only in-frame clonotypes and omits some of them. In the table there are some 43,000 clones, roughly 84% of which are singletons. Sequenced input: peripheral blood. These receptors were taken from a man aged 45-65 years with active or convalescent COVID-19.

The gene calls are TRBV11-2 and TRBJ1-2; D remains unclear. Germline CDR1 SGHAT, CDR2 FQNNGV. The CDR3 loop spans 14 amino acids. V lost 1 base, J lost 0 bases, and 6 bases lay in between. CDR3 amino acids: CASSLVQSNYGYTF. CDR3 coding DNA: TGTGCCAGCAGCTTAGTACAGTCTAACTATGGCTACACCTTC. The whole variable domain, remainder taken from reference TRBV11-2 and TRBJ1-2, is EAGVAQSPRYKIIEKRQSVAFWCNPISGHATLYWYQQILGQGPKLLIQFQNNGVVDDSQLPKDRFSAERLKGVDSTLKIQPAKLEDSAVYLCASSLVQSNYGYTFGSGTRLTVV.

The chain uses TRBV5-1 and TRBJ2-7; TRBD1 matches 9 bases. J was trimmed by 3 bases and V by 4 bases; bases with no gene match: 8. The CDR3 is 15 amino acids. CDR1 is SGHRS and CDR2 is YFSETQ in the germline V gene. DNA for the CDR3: TGCGCCAGCAGCCAAGGACAGGGGAAGGACTACGAGCAGTACTTC. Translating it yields CASSQGQGKDYEQYF.